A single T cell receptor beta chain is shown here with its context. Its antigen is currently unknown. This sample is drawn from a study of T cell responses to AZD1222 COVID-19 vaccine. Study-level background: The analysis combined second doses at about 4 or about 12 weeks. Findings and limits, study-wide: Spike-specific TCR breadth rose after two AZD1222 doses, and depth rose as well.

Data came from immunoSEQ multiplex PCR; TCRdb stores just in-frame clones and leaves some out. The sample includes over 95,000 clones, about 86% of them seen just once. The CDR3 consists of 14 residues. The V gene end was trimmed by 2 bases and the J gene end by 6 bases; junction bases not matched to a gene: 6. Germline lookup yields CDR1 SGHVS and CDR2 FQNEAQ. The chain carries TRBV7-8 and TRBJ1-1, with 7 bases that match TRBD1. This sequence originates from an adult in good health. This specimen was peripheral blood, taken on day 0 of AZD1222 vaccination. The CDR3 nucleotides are TGTGCCAGCAGCTTACGGGACAGCGTATCTGAAGCTTTCTTT. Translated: CASSLRDSVSEAFF.